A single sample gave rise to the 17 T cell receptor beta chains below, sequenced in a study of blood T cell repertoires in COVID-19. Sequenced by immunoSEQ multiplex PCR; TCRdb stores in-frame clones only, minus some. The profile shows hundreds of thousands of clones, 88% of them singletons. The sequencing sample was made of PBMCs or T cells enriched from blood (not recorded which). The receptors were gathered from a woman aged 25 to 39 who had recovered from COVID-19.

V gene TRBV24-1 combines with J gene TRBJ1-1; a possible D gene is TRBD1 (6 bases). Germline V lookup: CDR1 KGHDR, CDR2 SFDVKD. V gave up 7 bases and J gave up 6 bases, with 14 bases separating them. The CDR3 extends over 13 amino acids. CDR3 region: CATRNQGLSEAFF. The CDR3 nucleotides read TGTGCCACCAGGAACCAGGGGCTCTCTGAAGCTTTCTTT.

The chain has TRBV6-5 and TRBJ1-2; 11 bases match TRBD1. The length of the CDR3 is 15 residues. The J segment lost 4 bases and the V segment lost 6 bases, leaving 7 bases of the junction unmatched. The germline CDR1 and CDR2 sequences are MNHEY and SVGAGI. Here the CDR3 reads CASRLTGTGGYGYTF. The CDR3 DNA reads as TGTGCCAGCAGACTTACCGGGACAGGGGGCTATGGCTACACCTTC.

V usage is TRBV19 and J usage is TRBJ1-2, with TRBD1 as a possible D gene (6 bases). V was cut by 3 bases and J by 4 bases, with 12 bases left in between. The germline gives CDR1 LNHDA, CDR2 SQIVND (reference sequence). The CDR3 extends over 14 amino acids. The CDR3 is CASSIMDSSYGYTF. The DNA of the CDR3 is TGTGCCAGTAGTATTATGGACAGCTCCTATGGCTACACCTTC.

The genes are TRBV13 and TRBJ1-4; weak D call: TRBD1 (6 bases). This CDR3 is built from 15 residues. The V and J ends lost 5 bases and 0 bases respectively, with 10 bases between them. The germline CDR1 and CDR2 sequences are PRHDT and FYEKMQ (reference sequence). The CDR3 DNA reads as TGTGCCAGCAGCCGAAGGACAGCAACTAATGAAAAACTGTTTTTT. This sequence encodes CASSRRTATNEKLFF.

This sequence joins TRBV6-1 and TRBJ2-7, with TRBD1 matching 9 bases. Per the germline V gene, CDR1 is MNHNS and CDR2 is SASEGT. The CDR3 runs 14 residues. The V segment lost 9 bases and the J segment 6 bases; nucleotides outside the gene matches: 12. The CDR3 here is CASTEGTGTLEQYF. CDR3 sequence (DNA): TGTGCCAGTACCGAAGGGACAGGGACCCTCGAGCAGTACTTC.

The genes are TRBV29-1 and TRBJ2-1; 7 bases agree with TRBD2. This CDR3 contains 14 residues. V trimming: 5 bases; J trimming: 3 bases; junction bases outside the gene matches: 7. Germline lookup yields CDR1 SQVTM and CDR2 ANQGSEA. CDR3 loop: CSVLAGRRYNEQFF. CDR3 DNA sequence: TGCAGCGTTCTAGCCGGGAGGCGCTACAATGAGCAGTTCTTC.

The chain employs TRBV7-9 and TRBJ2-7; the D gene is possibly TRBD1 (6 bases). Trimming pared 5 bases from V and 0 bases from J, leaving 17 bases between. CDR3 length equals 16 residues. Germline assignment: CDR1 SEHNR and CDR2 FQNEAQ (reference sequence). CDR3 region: CASSLDRGRGSYEQYF. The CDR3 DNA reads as TGTGCCAGCAGCCTCGACCGGGGCAGGGGCTCCTACGAGCAGTACTTC.

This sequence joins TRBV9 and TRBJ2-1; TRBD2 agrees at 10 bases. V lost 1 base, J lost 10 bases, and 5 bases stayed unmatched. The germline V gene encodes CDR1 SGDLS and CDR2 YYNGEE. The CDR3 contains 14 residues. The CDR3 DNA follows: TGTGCCAGCAGCGTAAGGCTAGCGGGGGACGAGCAGTTCTTC. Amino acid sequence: CASSVRLAGDEQFF. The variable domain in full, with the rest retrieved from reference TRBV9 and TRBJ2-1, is DSGVTQTPKHLITATGQRVTLRCSPRSGDLSVYWYQQSLDQGLQFLIQYYNGEERAKGNILERFSAQQFPDLHSELNLSSLELGDSALYFCASSVRLAGDEQFFGPGTRLTVL.

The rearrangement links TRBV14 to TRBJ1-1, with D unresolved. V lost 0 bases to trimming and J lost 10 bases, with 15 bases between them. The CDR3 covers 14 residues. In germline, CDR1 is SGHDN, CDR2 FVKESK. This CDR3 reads CASSQDHTVTLAFF. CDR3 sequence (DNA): TGTGCCAGCAGCCAAGACCATACCGTAACTCTAGCTTTCTTT.

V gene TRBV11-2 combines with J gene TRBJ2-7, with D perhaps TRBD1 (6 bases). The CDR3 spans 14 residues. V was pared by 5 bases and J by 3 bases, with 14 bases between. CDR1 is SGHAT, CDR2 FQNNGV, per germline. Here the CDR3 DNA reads TGTGCCAGCAGCGAAGGACAGATTTACTACGAGCAGTACTTC. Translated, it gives CASSEGQIYYEQYF. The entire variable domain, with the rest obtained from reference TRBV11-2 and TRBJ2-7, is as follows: EAGVAQSPRYKIIEKRQSVAFWCNPISGHATLYWYQQILGQGPKLLIQFQNNGVVDDSQLPKDRFSAERLKGVDSTLKIQPAKLEDSAVYLCASSEGQIYYEQYFGPGTRLTVT.

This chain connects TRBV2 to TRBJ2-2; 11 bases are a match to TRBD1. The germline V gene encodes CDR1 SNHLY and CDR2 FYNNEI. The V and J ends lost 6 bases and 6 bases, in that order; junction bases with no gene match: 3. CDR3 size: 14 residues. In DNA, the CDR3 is TGTGCCAGCAGGGGGACAGGGGGGTCCGGGGAGCTGTTTTTT. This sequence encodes CASRGTGGSGELFF.

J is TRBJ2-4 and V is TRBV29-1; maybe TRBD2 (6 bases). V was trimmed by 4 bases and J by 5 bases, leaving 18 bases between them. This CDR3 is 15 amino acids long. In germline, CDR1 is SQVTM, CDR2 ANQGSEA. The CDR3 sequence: CSVGSRAGWENIQYF. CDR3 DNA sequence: TGCAGCGTTGGGTCCAGGGCGGGATGGGAAAACATTCAGTACTTC.

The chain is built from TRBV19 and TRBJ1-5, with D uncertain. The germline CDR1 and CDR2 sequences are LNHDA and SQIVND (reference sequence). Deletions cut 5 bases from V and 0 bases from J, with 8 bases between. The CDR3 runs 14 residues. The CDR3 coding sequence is TGTGCCAGTAGTGAGGAGTTTAGCAATCAGCCCCAGCATTTT. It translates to CASSEEFSNQPQHF.

The CDR3 DNA sequence: TGTGCCAGCAGTGAAGGGACAGGGGGCGCGGGTGAGCAGTACTTC. Encoded protein: CASSEGTGGAGEQYF. The chain employs TRBV6-1 and TRBJ2-7; 11 nucleotides line up with TRBD1. Germline V gives CDR1 MNHNS, CDR2 SASEGT. The CDR3 has 15 residues. V dropped 1 base and J dropped 7; count of bases not matched to a gene: 6.

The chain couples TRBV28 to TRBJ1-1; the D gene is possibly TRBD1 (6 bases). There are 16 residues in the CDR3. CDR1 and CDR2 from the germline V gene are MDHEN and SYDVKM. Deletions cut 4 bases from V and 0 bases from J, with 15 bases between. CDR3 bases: TGTGCCAGCAGTTCCAGGGGAGCCATCATGAACACTGAAGCTTTCTTT. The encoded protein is CASSSRGAIMNTEAFF.

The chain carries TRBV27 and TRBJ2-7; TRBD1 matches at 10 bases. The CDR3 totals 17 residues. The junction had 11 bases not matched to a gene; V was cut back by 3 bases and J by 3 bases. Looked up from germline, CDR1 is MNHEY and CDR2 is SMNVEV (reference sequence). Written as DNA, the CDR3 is TGTGCCAGCAGTTTGTTAGCACCCGGGACAGGGGACTACGAGCAGTACTTC. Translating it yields CASSLLAPGTGDYEQYF.

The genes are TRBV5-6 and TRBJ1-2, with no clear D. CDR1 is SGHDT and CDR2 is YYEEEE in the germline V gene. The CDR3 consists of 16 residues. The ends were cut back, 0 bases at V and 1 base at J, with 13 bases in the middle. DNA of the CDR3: TGTGCCAGCAGCTTGGAGTATAGATTCGTTAACTATGGCTACACCTTC. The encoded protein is CASSLEYRFVNYGYTF.